What follows are 18 T cell receptor beta chains derived from one specimen sequenced in a study of OX40 agonist ivuxolimab in advanced cancers. Repertoires were generated with immunoSEQ multiplex PCR, while TCRdb's copy carries only in-frame clones and drops some. This sample yields approximately 70,000 clones, of which about 93% are seen a single time; approximately 15% belongs to the top ten. The sample in question was CD4+ or CD8+ T cells sorted from blood, obtained in a trial of the OX40 agonist ivuxolimab. These TCRs come from an adult with an advanced solid tumor such as melanoma, head and neck, liver or kidney cancer.

This clone appeared a single time. J is TRBJ2-7 and V is TRBV25-1; D gene ambiguous. V shed 6 bases and J shed 1 base, with 7 bases lying between them. Germline values: CDR1 MGHDK, CDR2 SYGVNS. The CDR3 covers 12 residues. The DNA for the CDR3 is TGTGCCAGCAGCCATGGGTCCTACGAGCAGTACTTC. Translating it yields CASSHGSYEQYF.

The chain carries TRBV7-9 and TRBJ1-2; 8 bases map to TRBD1. The junction had 12 bases not matched to a gene; V was cut back by 2 bases and J by 1 base. The CDR3 covers 18 residues. The germline V gene encodes CDR1 SEHNR and CDR2 FQNEAQ (reference sequence). This CDR3 reads CASSLSVRGPSNNYGYTF. CDR3 coding DNA: TGTGCCAGCAGCTTATCTGTCAGGGGGCCCTCAAATAACTATGGCTACACCTTC.

The rearrangement joins TRBV21-1 to TRBJ2-3; the table's D call, TRBD2, has no DNA check behind it. TRBV21-1 is a listed pseudogene. The length of the CDR3 is 16 residues. The CDR3 DNA sequence: TGTGCCAGCAGCAACACCGGGAGGGCCCCGCCAGATACGCAGTATTTT. Its protein is CASSNTGRAPPDTQYF.

The chain uses TRBV19 and TRBJ1-1, with 10 bases that match TRBD1. The V gene end was trimmed by 4 bases and the J gene end by 4 bases; junction bases not matched to a gene: 6. Germline CDR1 and CDR2: LNHDA and SQIVND (reference sequence). The CDR3 consists of 15 residues. The CDR3 here is CASSRQGALSTEAFF. The CDR3 DNA reads TGTGCCAGTAGTAGACAGGGGGCCCTGAGCACTGAAGCTTTCTTT. Full variable domain (missing parts from reference TRBV19 and TRBJ1-1): DGGITQSPKYLFRKEGQNVTLSCEQNLNHDAMYWYRQDPGQGLRLIYYSQIVNDFQKGDIAEGYSVSREKKESFPLTVTSAQKNPTAFYLCASSRQGALSTEAFFGQGTRLTVV.

The chain couples TRBV6-5 to TRBJ1-5, with D possibly being TRBD1 (6 bases). V was clipped by 5 bases and J by 4 bases, with 15 bases between them. The CDR3 length is 15 residues. The germline V gene encodes CDR1 MNHEY and CDR2 SVGAGI. CDR3 in amino acids: CASSPPGGQNQPQHF. For the CDR3, the DNA is TGTGCCAGCAGTCCCCCCGGGGGCCAAAATCAGCCCCAGCATTTT.

The rearrangement links TRBV6-5 to TRBJ1-1; tentatively, D is TRBD1 (6 bases). This CDR3 contains 13 residues. The germline gives CDR1 MNHEY, CDR2 SVGAGI. V was pared by 0 bases and J by 8 bases, with 10 bases between. CDR3: CASSYSWTAEAFF. CDR3 sequence (DNA): TGTGCCAGCAGTTACTCGTGGACAGCCGAAGCTTTCTTT.

The V gene is TRBV6-1, the J gene TRBJ1-2; D is unclear. Deletions cut 9 bases from V and 1 base from J, with 0 bases between. CDR3 length: 9 residues. Germline lookup yields CDR1 MNHNS and CDR2 SASEGT. The CDR3 is CASNYGYTF. The CDR3 DNA sequence: TGTGCCAGTAACTATGGCTACACCTTC.

The chain has TRBV2 and TRBJ2-7; D might be TRBD2 (7 bases). This CDR3 is 17 amino acids long. The germline CDR1 and CDR2 sequences are SNHLY and FYNNEI. Trimming took off 8 bases at V and 0 bases at J, with 23 bases between the two ends. CDR3 DNA: TGTGCCAGCCTTGGGGGGCGGGGGCAAAGGAGCTCCTACGAGCAGTACTTC. This sequence encodes CASLGGRGQRSSYEQYF.

The CDR3 protein is CASSASGNEQFF. The CDR3 nucleotides are TGTGCCAGCAGTGCTAGCGGGAATGAGCAGTTCTTC. This chain connects TRBV6-5 to TRBJ2-1; 8 bases align to TRBD2. With V trimmed by 5 bases and J by 7 bases, 1 base remained unmatched. CDR1 is MNHEY, CDR2 SVGAGI, per germline. CDR3 length equals 12 residues.

The J gene is TRBJ2-7, the V gene TRBV11-3; D gene unclear. Trimming removed 1 base from V and 2 bases from J, with 0 bases in between. Germline assignment: CDR1 SGHNT and CDR2 YENEEA. There are 11 residues in the CDR3. In DNA form, the CDR3 reads TGTGCCAGCAGCTTAGCCTACGAGCAGTACTTC. It translates to CASSLAYEQYF.

J is TRBJ2-5 and V is TRBV5-1, with 8 bases lining up with TRBD1. Germline CDR1 SGHRS, CDR2 YFSETQ. The ends lost 0 bases at V and 10 bases at J; junction bases unmatched: 17. The CDR3 sequence is 17 residues long. This CDR3 is CASSLAEFGTGDIDQYF. The CDR3 coding sequence is TGCGCCAGCAGCTTGGCCGAGTTCGGGACAGGAGATATCGACCAGTACTTC.

The rearrangement links TRBV27 to TRBJ2-7, with 12 bases identical to TRBD1. With 3 bases clipped from V and 5 bases from J, the junction kept 2 bases outside the gene matches. The germline V gene has CDR1 MNHEY and CDR2 SMNVEV (reference sequence). CDR3 length: 14 residues. CDR3 DNA: TGTGCCAGCAGTTTCGGGACAGGGGGCAACGAGCAGTACTTC. Amino acid sequence: CASSFGTGGNEQYF.

The J gene is TRBJ2-7, the V gene TRBV6-1; TRBD1 or TRBD2 may be the D gene (6 bases each). Germline CDR1 reads MNHNS; CDR2 reads SASEGT. Trimming removed 4 bases from V and 2 bases from J, with 18 bases in between. This CDR3 has 16 residues. CDR3 in amino acids: CASSGGAVQLTYEQYF. The CDR3 DNA reads as TGTGCCAGCAGTGGGGGGGCCGTTCAACTAACCTACGAGCAGTACTTC.

The chain has TRBV6-5 and TRBJ1-2; the D is unclear. Between the trimmed V and J ends, which lost 0 bases and 4 bases, there was a span of 9 bases. CDR1 and CDR2 (germline): MNHEY, SVGAGI. This CDR3 has 14 amino acids. The CDR3 DNA sequence: TGTGCCAGCAGTTACTCGGCCCCCAGCTATGGCTACACCTTC. Translating gives CASSYSAPSYGYTF.

The J gene is TRBJ2-7, the V gene TRBV7-6; perhaps TRBD1 as D (6 bases). The V gene lost 4 bases and the J gene lost 0 bases, with 13 bases spanning the gap. The germline CDR1 and CDR2 sequences are SGHVS and FNYEAQ. This CDR3 spans 15 amino acids. CDR3 in DNA: TGTGCCAGCAGCTCACGACAGGCAGACTCCTACGAGCAGTACTTC. Residues: CASSSRQADSYEQYF.

This chain links TRBV27 with TRBJ2-7; 7 bases fit TRBD2. This CDR3 has 14 amino acids. The trim removed 1 base at V and 2 bases at J, leaving 2 bases unmatched. Germline V gene lookup returns CDR1 MNHEY and CDR2 SMNVEV (reference sequence). CDR3 DNA sequence: TGTGCCAGCAGTTTATTGGGGGGGACCTACGAGCAGTACTTC. Translating gives CASSLLGGTYEQYF.

In its sample, this clone was seen once. The V gene is TRBV6-6, the J gene TRBJ2-5; TRBD1 matches at 7 bases. Losses at the gene ends were 6 bases for V and 0 bases for J; bases not matched to a gene: 7. CDR3 length equals 15 residues. The germline V gene encodes CDR1 MNHNY and CDR2 SVGAGI (reference sequence). This CDR3 is CASRGDQGDQETQYF. The CDR3 DNA is TGTGCCAGCAGAGGGGACCAGGGGGACCAAGAGACCCAGTACTTC.

The V and J genes are TRBV5-1 and TRBJ2-3, with 9 bases matching TRBD1. The CDR3 has 17 residues. J lost 3 bases, V lost 4 bases, and 12 bases had no gene match. Germline assignment: CDR1 SGHRS and CDR2 YFSETQ. DNA of the CDR3: TGCGCCAGCAGCCACACCGGGACAGGGAGGGGGACAGATACGCAGTATTTT. Protein: CASSHTGTGRGTDTQYF.